This record looks at one TCR beta chain sequence and its context. Its antigen is undetermined. This entry belongs to a study of CD8 T cells in ankylosing spondylitis. Overall study findings and caveats: A TCR beta motif of about eight highly homologous variants seemed to mark ankylosing spondylitis blood.

As the method for making TCR beta libraries, quantitative 5'-RACE with molecular barcodes was used. TCRdb re-called the 5' RACE reads with MiXCR, one entry per CDR3 protein. This repertoire shows around 340,000 distinct CDR3 sequences, 20% to 25% found once; its top ten account for around 13%. The CDR3 is 15 residues long. Deletions cut 5 bases from V and 6 bases from J, with 20 bases between. In germline, CDR1 is MNHEY, CDR2 SMNVEV (reference sequence). Material: blood, either unsorted or a sorted T cell fraction (not recorded which). This clonotype originated in a male donor with ankylosing spondylitis or in good health (not recorded which). V gene TRBV27 combines with J gene TRBJ2-7; possibly TRBD1 or TRBD2 for D (6 bases each). CDR3 sequence: CASSPYREESLEQYF. CDR3 bases: TGTGCCAGCAGTCCCTACAGGGAGGAAAGCCTCGAGCAGTACTTC.